These T cell receptor beta chains were read from a single sample in a study of T cells after posttransplantation cyclophosphamide. The repertoire was sequenced with immunoSEQ multiplex PCR; TCRdb's copy has only in-frame clones and lacks some. Here the sample spans around 22,000 clones, roughly 90% being singletons. Source: PBMCs, taken after an allogeneic stem cell transplant with a calcineurin inhibitor and methotrexate. The source is a female patient aged 50-60 years who received an allogeneic stem cell transplant from an unrelated donor, was CMV-positive, and had chronic GVHD only. Some T cells may arise from the graft donor. Each CDR3 is given with its conserved first and last residue. The D gene is left open where the match is weak. Rows give clone size only sometimes, using once, few, many, or a class for an expanded clone.

d_call	clone_size	cdr3_length	v_call	j_call	cdr3_nt	cdr3_aa
-	-	12	TRBV30	TRBJ2-2	TGTGCCTTGGGACGGGAGACCGGGGAGCTGTTTTTT	CALGRETGELFF
-	-	17	TRBV10-3	TRBJ1-1	TGTGCCATCAGTGAATCGGGAGAGGGGCGAGGGAACACTGAAGCTTTCTTT	CAISESGEGRGNTEAFF
-	-	15	TRBV19	TRBJ2-2	TGTGCCAGTAGTATAGTGGGGCCCGGCCTCGGGGAGCTGTTTTTT	CASSIVGPGLGELFF
-	once	16	TRBV28	TRBJ2-7	TGTGCCAGCAGTTCCCGGACGGGAGCTTTTTCCTACGAGCAGTACTTC	CASSSRTGAFSYEQYF
TRBD1	-	14	TRBV28	TRBJ1-1	TGTGCCAGCAGCCTAGGGGGCCTGTGGACTGAAGCTTTCTTT	CASSLGGLWTEAFF
-	-	13	TRBV5-1	TRBJ2-5	TGCGCCAGCAGCCCGGGGGTACAAGAGACCCAGTACTTC	CASSPGVQETQYF
-	-	13	TRBV19	TRBJ2-5	TGTGCCAGTAGTGCTCGAGGCGGGGAGACCCAGTACTTC	CASSARGGETQYF
TRBD1	-	15	TRBV18	TRBJ1-1	TGTGCCAGCTCACCGGCAGGGGGCTTGAACACTGAAGCTTTCTTT	CASSPAGGLNTEAFF
TRBD2	-	16	TRBV5-6	TRBJ2-5	TGTGCCAGCAGCGGGACTAGCGCAACCTTTCAAGAGACCCAGTACTTC	CASSGTSATFQETQYF
-	-	14	TRBV4-1	TRBJ1-5	TGCGCCAGCAGCCCCCGGGGTAGCAATCAGCCCCAGCATTTT	CASSPRGSNQPQHF
-	once	15	TRBV7-2	TRBJ1-5	TGTGCCAGCAGCTTAGCGGGGGCAAGCAATCAGCCCCAGCATTTT	CASSLAGASNQPQHF
-	-	15	TRBV28	TRBJ2-1	TGTGCCAGCAGTTTAGGGCAGCCCCACTACAATGAGCAGTTCTTC	CASSLGQPHYNEQFF
-	-	16	TRBV4-2	TRBJ1-1	TGTGCCAGCAGCCAATCTTCCCCCAGGGGGAACACTGAAGCTTTCTTT	CASSQSSPRGNTEAFF
TRBD1	-	15	TRBV13	TRBJ1-2	TGTGCCAGCAGCACCGGGGGACAGGGGGCGGGAGGCTACACCTTC	CASSTGGQGAGGYTF
TRBD1	-	15	TRBV28	TRBJ1-6	TGTGCCAGCAGTTTTCCGGGACAGACTAATTCACCCCTCCACTTT	CASSFPGQTNSPLHF
TRBD2	-	18	TRBV5-1	TRBJ2-3	TGCGCCAGCAGCTTGGGGTCTAGCGGGAGTGGAGAGACAGATACGCAGTATTTT	CASSLGSSGSGETDTQYF
TRBD1	-	15	TRBV7-3	TRBJ2-1	TGTGCCAGCAGGACCGGGACAGGGGCTGGCAATGAGCAGTTCTTC	CASRTGTGAGNEQFF
-	-	14	TRBV18	TRBJ1-1	TGTGCCAGCTCACCAAAAGCCTGGGGCGCTGAAGCTTTCTTT	CASSPKAWGAEAFF
TRBD2	-	17	TRBV19	TRBJ2-1	TGTGCCAGTAGTACCCTCCCGGGACTAGCGGGAGTAAATGAGCAGTTCTTC	CASSTLPGLAGVNEQFF